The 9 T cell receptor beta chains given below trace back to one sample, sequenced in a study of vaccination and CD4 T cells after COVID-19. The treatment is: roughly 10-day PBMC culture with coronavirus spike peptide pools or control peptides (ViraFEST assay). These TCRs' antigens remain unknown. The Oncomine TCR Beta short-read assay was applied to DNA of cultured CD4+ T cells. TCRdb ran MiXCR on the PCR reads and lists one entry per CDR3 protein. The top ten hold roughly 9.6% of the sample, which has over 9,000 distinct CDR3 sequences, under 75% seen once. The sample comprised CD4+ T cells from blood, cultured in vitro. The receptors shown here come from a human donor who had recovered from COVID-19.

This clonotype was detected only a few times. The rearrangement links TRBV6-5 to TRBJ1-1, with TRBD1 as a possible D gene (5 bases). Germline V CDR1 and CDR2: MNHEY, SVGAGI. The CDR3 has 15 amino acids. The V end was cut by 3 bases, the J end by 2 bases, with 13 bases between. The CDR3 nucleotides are TGTGCCAGCAGTTATGGTTGGGGACCCAACACTGAAGCTTTCTTT. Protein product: CASSYGWGPNTEAFF.

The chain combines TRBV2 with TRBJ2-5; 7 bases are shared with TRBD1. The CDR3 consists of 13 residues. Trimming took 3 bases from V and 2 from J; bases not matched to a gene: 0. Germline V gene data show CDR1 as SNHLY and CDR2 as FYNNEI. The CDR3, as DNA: TGTGCCAGCAGTGAGGACAGGCAAGAGACCCAGTACTTC. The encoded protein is CASSEDRQETQYF.

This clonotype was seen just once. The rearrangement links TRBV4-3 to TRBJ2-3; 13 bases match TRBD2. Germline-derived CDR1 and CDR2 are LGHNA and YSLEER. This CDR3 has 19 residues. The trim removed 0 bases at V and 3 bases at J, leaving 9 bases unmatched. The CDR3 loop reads CASSQDVVRTSGRTDTQYF. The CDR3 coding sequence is TGCGCCAGCAGCCAAGATGTGGTCCGGACTAGCGGGAGAACAGATACGCAGTATTTT.

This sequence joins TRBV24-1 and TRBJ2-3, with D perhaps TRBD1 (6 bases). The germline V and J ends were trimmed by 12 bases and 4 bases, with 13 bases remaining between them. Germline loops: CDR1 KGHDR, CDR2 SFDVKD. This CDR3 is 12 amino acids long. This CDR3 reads CASQGSADTQYF. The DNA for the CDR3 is TGTGCCTCCCAGGGGTCCGCAGATACGCAGTATTTT.

The CDR3 reads CASSYSRVRGTSSYEQYF. CDR3 in DNA: TGTGCCAGCAGTTACTCGAGGGTCCGAGGGACTAGCTCCTACGAGCAGTACTTC. The chain has TRBV6-5 and TRBJ2-7; 8 bases align to TRBD2. This CDR3 is built from 18 residues. V was clipped by 0 bases and J by 0 bases; unmatched bases: 10. The V gene's germline CDR1 is MNHEY and CDR2 SVGAGI.

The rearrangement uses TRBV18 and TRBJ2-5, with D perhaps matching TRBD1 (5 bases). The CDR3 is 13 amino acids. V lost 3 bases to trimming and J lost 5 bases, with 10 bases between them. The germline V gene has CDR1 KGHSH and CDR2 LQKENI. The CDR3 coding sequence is TGTGCCAGCTCACCCTCGTACAGGGAGACCCAGTACTTC. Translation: CASSPSYRETQYF.

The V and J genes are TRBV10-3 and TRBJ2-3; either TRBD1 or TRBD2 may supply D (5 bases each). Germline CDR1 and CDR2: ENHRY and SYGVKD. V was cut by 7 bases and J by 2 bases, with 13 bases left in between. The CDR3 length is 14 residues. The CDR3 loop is CAIMRGAPTDTQYF. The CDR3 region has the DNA TGTGCCATCATGAGGGGAGCTCCCACAGATACGCAGTATTTT.

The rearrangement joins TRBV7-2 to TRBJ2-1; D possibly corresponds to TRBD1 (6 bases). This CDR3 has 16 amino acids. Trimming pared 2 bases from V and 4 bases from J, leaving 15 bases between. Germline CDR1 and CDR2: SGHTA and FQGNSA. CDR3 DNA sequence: TGTGCCAGCAGCTTAAGTTGGCCAGGGGAATACAATGAGCAGTTCTTC. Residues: CASSLSWPGEYNEQFF.

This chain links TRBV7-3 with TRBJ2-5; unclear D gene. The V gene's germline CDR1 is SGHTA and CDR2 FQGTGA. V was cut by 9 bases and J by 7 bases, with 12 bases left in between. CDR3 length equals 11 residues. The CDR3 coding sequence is TGTGCCAGGGGCTCTTGTGGGACCCAGTACTTC. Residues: CARGSCGTQYF.